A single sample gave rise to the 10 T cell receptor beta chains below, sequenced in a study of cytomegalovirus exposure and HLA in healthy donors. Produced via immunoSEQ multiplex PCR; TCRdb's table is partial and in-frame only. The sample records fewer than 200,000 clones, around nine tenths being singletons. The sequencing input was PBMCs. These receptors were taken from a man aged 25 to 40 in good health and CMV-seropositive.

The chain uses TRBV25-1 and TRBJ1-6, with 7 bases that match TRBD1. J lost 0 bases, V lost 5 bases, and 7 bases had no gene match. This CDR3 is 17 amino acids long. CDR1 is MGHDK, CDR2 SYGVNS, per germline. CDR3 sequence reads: CASSPQGVASYNSPLHF. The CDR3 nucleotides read TGTGCCAGCAGTCCCCAGGGGGTCGCCTCCTATAATTCACCCCTCCACTTT.

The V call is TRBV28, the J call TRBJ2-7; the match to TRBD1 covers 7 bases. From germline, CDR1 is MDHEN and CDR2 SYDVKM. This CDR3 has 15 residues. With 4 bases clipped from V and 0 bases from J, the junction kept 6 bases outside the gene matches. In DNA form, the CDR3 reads TGTGCCAGCAGTTCCCCCGGGACAGACTCCTACGAGCAGTACTTC. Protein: CASSSPGTDSYEQYF.

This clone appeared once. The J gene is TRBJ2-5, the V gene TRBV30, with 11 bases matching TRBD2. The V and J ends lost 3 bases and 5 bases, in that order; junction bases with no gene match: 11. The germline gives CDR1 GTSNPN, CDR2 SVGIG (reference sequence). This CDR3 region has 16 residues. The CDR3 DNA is TGTGCCTGGAGGGCTAGCGGGGGGTTGGCATGGGAGACCCAGTACTTC. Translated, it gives CAWRASGGLAWETQYF.

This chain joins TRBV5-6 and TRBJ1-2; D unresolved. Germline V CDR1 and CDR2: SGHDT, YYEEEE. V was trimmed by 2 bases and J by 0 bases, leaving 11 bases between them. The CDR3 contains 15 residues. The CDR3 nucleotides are TGTGCCAGCAGCTTAGGGAGGAATCCTAACTATGGCTACACCTTC. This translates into CASSLGRNPNYGYTF.

For the CDR3, the DNA is TGTGCCAGCAGCTCCCCCAACTCCTACGAGCAGTACTTC. Translating gives CASSSPNSYEQYF. V and J are TRBV7-6 and TRBJ2-7; D ambiguous. V gave up 4 bases and J gave up 0 bases, with 7 bases separating them. The CDR3 is 13 residues long. From germline, CDR1 is SGHVS and CDR2 FNYEAQ.

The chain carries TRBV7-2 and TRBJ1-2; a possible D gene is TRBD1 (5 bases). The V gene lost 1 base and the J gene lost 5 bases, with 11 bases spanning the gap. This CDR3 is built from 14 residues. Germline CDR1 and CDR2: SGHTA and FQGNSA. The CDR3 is CASSLGRGEYGYTF. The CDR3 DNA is TGTGCCAGCAGCTTAGGGCGGGGGGAATATGGCTACACCTTC.

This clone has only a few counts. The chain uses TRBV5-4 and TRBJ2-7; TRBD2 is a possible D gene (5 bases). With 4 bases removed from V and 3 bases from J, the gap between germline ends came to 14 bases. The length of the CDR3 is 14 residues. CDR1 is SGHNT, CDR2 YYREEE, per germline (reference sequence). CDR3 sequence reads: CASSAEGLFYEQYF. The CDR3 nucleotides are TGTGCCAGCAGCGCAGAGGGTCTTTTCTACGAGCAGTACTTC.

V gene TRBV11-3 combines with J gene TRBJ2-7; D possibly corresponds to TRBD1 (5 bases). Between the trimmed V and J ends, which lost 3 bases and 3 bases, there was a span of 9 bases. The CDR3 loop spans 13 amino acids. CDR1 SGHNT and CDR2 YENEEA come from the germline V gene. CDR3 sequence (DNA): TGTGCCAGCAGCTTCGACAGTTACTACGAGCAGTACTTC. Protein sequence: CASSFDSYYEQYF.

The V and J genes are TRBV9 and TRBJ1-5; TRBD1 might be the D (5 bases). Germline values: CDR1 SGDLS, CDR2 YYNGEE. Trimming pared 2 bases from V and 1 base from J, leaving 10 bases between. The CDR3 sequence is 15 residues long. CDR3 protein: CASSVLGHSNQPQHF. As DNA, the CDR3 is TGTGCCAGCAGCGTCCTGGGGCACAGCAATCAGCCCCAGCATTTT.

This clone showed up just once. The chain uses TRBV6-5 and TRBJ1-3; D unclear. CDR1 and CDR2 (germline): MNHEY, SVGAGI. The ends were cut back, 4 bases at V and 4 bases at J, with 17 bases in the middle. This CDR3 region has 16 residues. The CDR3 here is CASSWSLGRPGNTIYF. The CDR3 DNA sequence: TGTGCCAGCAGTTGGTCCCTGGGCCGTCCAGGAAACACCATATATTTT.